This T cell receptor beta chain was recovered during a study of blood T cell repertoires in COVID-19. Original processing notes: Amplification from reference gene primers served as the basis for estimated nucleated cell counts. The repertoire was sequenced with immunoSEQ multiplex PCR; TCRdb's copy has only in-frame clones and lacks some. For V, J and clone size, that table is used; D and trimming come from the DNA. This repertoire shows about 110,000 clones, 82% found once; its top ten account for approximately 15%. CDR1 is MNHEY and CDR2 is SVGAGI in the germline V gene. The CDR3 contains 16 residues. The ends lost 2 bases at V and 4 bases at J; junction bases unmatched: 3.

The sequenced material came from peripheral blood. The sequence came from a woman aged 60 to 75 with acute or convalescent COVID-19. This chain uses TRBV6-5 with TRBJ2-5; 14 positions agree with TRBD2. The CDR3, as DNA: TGTGCCAGCAGTTACACTGGGACTAGCGGGGGAGAGACCCAGTACTTC. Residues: CASSYTGTSGGETQYF.